Presented here are 15 T cell receptor beta chains from one specimen sequenced in a study of blood T cell repertoires in COVID-19. Here immunoSEQ multiplex PCR was the method, and the copy in TCRdb shows in-frame clones only, minus some. The repertoire consists of some 100,000 clones, with roughly 90% occurring once and the leading ten covering roughly 6.5%. The sequenced sample was peripheral blood. The receptors derive from a woman aged 55-75 years with acute or convalescent COVID-19.

The chain carries TRBV27 and TRBJ1-1; D is possibly TRBD1 (6 bases). The germline gives CDR1 MNHEY, CDR2 SMNVEV (reference sequence). The CDR3 has 14 amino acids. Trimming removed 2 bases from V and 1 base from J, with 8 bases in between. CDR3 region: CASSLMGQNTEAFF. CDR3 sequence (DNA): TGTGCCAGCAGTTTAATGGGACAGAACACTGAAGCTTTCTTT.

This chain connects TRBV6-1 to TRBJ2-7; 8 bases line up with TRBD1. The ends lost 0 bases at V and 7 bases at J; junction bases unmatched: 14. The V gene's germline CDR1 is MNHNS and CDR2 SASEGT. This CDR3 is 17 amino acids long. CDR3 residues: CASSEARGRGRLGEQYV. The CDR3 coding sequence is TGTGCCAGCAGTGAAGCGAGGGGCAGGGGGCGCTTGGGGGAGCAGTACGTC.

This clone was counted a single time. The chain has TRBV5-1 and TRBJ2-2; 10 bases align to TRBD1. The J segment lost 4 bases and the V segment lost 0 bases, leaving 3 bases of the junction unmatched. This CDR3 is built from 16 residues. Germline V gives CDR1 SGHRS, CDR2 YFSETQ. The CDR3 nucleotides are TGCGCCAGCAGCTTGGGACAGGGGGCTAGCACCGGGGAGCTGTTTTTT. Translation gives CASSLGQGASTGELFF.

The chain uses TRBV5-4 and TRBJ1-1, with D hard to call. The germline CDR1 and CDR2 sequences are SGHNT and YYREEE (reference sequence). V shed 1 base and J shed 4 bases, with 11 bases lying between them. The CDR3 has 14 amino acids. CDR3 in amino acids: CASSLSPAGTEAFF. The CDR3 nucleotides are TGTGCCAGCAGCTTGTCGCCGGCAGGCACTGAAGCTTTCTTT.

In the case of this clone: Other DNA sequences within the sample encode an identical CDR3. J is TRBJ2-3 and V is TRBV9; TRBD2 agrees at 9 bases. Germline CDR1 and CDR2: SGDLS and YYNGEE. This CDR3 is 14 amino acids long. V lost 0 bases, J lost 5 bases, and 1 base stayed unmatched. In DNA form, the CDR3 reads TGTGCCAGCAGCGTAGAACTAGCGGGAGATACGCAGTATTTT. Translated: CASSVELAGDTQYF.

The V gene is TRBV9, the J gene TRBJ1-2, with a weak D call TRBD1 (5 bases). Trimming pared 3 bases from V and 8 bases from J, leaving 14 bases between. The germline V gene encodes CDR1 SGDLS and CDR2 YYNGEE. The CDR3 has 13 amino acids. CDR3 coding DNA: TGTGCCAGCAGCGCACAGGTGGCGCGAGGCTACACCTTC. The encoded protein is CASSAQVARGYTF.

The rearrangement links TRBV5-1 to TRBJ1-1; 7 positions match TRBD1. The ends lost 6 bases at V and 4 bases at J; junction bases unmatched: 12. The CDR3 totals 15 residues. Germline lookup yields CDR1 SGHRS and CDR2 YFSETQ. CDR3 nucleotide sequence: TGCGCCAGCACCCCCCAGGGGGTCTGGACCACTGAAGCTTTCTTT. Its protein is CASTPQGVWTTEAFF.

The V and J genes are TRBV30 and TRBJ1-1; 12 bases are shared with TRBD1. CDR3 length: 14 amino acids. V gave up 4 bases and J gave up 3 bases; unmatched junction bases: 3. Germline lookup yields CDR1 GTSNPN and CDR2 SVGIG (reference sequence). CDR3 sequence reads: CAWTRDRGHTEAFF. CDR3 nucleotide sequence: TGTGCCTGGACCAGGGACAGGGGGCACACTGAAGCTTTCTTT.

V gene TRBV5-1 combines with J gene TRBJ1-6, with D perhaps TRBD1 (6 bases). The V end lost 4 bases, the J end lost 7 bases, and 18 bases lay between the germline ends. Germline V gene data show CDR1 as SGHRS and CDR2 as YFSETQ. CDR3 length: 16 amino acids. The CDR3 nucleotides are TGCGCCAGCAGCCGGACTGGGGGCTATGAGAATTCACCCCTCCACTTT. The encoded protein is CASSRTGGYENSPLHF. Full variable domain (rest looked up from reference TRBV5-1 and TRBJ1-6): KAGVTQTPRYLIKTRGQQVTLSCSPISGHRSVSWYQQTPGQGLQFLFEYFSETQRNKGNFPGRFSGRQFSNSRSEMNVSTLELGDSALYLCASSRTGGYENSPLHFGNGTRLTVT.

This chain uses TRBV2 with TRBJ2-1; 10 bases are a match to TRBD2. V dropped 6 bases and J dropped 1; count of bases not matched to a gene: 6. CDR1 SNHLY and CDR2 FYNNEI come from the germline V gene. The CDR3 runs 16 residues. CDR3: CASRIRTSGSYNEQFF. CDR3 in DNA: TGTGCCAGCAGGATTCGGACTAGCGGATCCTACAATGAGCAGTTCTTC.

The rearrangement uses TRBV30 and TRBJ1-2; the D gene is possibly TRBD1 (6 bases). The CDR3 has 13 amino acids. Germline values: CDR1 GTSNPN, CDR2 SVGIG (reference sequence). The CDR3, as DNA: TGTGCTTCAAACAGGGTAACGGAGTATGGCTACACCTTC. The encoded protein is CASNRVTEYGYTF.

The chain joins TRBV5-1 to TRBJ1-1; D unresolved. Germline values: CDR1 SGHRS, CDR2 YFSETQ. The CDR3 consists of 13 residues. V was pared by 4 bases and J by 1 base, with 8 bases between. The CDR3 sequence: CASSAGGNTEAFF. The CDR3 region has the DNA TGCGCCAGCAGCGCCGGAGGGAACACTGAAGCTTTCTTT.

This chain connects TRBV6-6 to TRBJ1-4, with D tentatively TRBD1 (6 bases). V was pared by 7 bases and J by 7 bases, with 19 bases between. From germline, CDR1 is MNHNY and CDR2 SVGAGI (reference sequence). The CDR3 consists of 15 residues. The CDR3 DNA follows: TGTGCCAGCACCGAGCAGGCAGGGGTCGGTGAAAAACTGTTTTTT. Its protein product is CASTEQAGVGEKLFF.

The rearrangement links TRBV29-1 to TRBJ2-1; 9 nucleotides match TRBD1. The V gene end was trimmed by 4 bases and the J gene end by 7 bases; junction bases not matched to a gene: 5. In germline, CDR1 is SQVTM, CDR2 ANQGSEA. The CDR3 covers 13 residues. The CDR3, as DNA: TGCAGCGTTGTACAGGGGGCTTTGAATGAGCAGTTCTTC. Protein: CSVVQGALNEQFF.

The chain joins TRBV19 to TRBJ1-5; D is possibly TRBD1 (6 bases). CDR3 size: 18 residues. Deletions cut 4 bases from V and 4 bases from J, with 23 bases between. The V gene's germline CDR1 is LNHDA and CDR2 SQIVND (reference sequence). CDR3 sequence (DNA): TGTGCCAGTAGTAATAAGTACACAGGGCTGGTTAAAAATCAGCCCCAGCATTTT. This encodes CASSNKYTGLVKNQPQHF.